These 2 T cell receptor beta chains came from one sample sequenced in a study of graft-versus-host responses after intestinal transplantation. Profiled with immunoSEQ multiplex PCR; TCRdb holds only in-frame clones, not every one. The sample gives tens of thousands of clones, about 95% of which show up once; more than 1.5% is in the top ten. The input for sequencing was PBMCs, taken 335 days after intestinal transplant. Source of these receptors: a human patient who received an intestinal transplant, so some T cells may come from the graft donor.

The J gene is TRBJ1-3, the V gene TRBV11-3; D is uncertain. In germline, CDR1 is SGHNT, CDR2 YENEEA. V dropped 3 bases and J dropped 7 bases, with 10 bases sitting between them. CDR3 size: 13 residues. CDR3 sequence reads: CASSLSVGNTIYF. DNA for the CDR3: TGTGCCAGCAGCTTGTCAGTTGGTAACACCATATATTTT.

The chain uses TRBV7-6 and TRBJ2-5; D gene ambiguous. The CDR3 loop spans 13 amino acids. Trimming removed 3 bases from V and 5 bases from J, with 10 bases in between. Germline CDR1 reads SGHVS; CDR2 reads FNYEAQ. CDR3 in DNA: TGTGCCAGCAGCTTCAGGACGGAGGAGACCCAGTACTTC. It is translated as CASSFRTEETQYF.